This is a list of T cell receptor beta chains from one sample in a study of cytomegalovirus exposure and HLA in healthy donors. The method was immunoSEQ multiplex PCR; TCRdb's version includes in-frame clones alone and lacks a portion of them. The sample carries roughly 120,000 clones, roughly 78% recorded once. The source material was PBMCs. These receptors all come from a woman aged 25 to 45 in good health and CMV-seronegative. The CDR3 runs from the conserved cysteine through the conserved F or W. Fields, in order: V gene, J gene, clone size, D gene, CDR3 protein, CDR3 DNA. A D gene is named only where the DNA matches it firmly. Size is stated for part of the rows, as once, few or many counts, or as a class when the clone is expanded.

V: TRBV11-2
J: TRBJ1-6
size: NA
D: NA
CDR3: CASSPNREGNSPLHF
DNA: TGTGCCAGCAGCCCCAACAGGGAGGGGAATTCACCCCTCCACTTT

V: TRBV25-1
J: TRBJ2-1
size: NA
D: NA
CDR3: CASSALNEQFF
DNA: TGTGCCAGCAGTGCCCTCAATGAGCAGTTCTTC

V: TRBV30
J: TRBJ1-6
size: NA
D: NA
CDR3: CAWSPRGNPVQGNSPLHF
DNA: TGTGCCTGGAGTCCTCGGGGAAATCCGGTACAGGGTAATTCACCCCTCCACTTT

V: TRBV7-2
J: TRBJ1-6
size: NA
D: NA
CDR3: CASSLALQRGSTPLHF
DNA: TGTGCCAGCAGCTTAGCTCTACAAAGGGGGAGTACACCCCTCCACTTT

V: TRBV5-1
J: TRBJ1-4
size: NA
D: NA
CDR3: CASSLNRASEKLFF
DNA: TGCGCCAGCAGCTTGAACAGGGCAAGTGAAAAACTGTTTTTT

V: TRBV7-9
J: TRBJ2-4
size: NA
D: NA
CDR3: CASSLGFGDGVRNIQYF
DNA: TGTGCCAGCAGCTTAGGTTTCGGGGATGGGGTTAGAAACATTCAGTACTTC

V: TRBV18
J: TRBJ2-3
size: NA
D: TRBD1
CDR3: CASSPQRGQMEQYF
DNA: TGTGCCAGCTCACCACAAAGGGGACAGATGGAACAGTATTTT

V: TRBV19
J: TRBJ2-7
size: NA
D: NA
CDR3: CASSIGRGGYEQYF
DNA: TGTGCCAGTAGTATAGGAAGGGGCGGCTACGAGCAGTACTTC

V: TRBV10-2
J: TRBJ2-7
size: NA
D: TRBD1
CDR3: CASRPGQTYEQYF
DNA: TGCGCCAGCAGGCCGGGACAGACCTACGAGCAGTACTTC

V: TRBV11-2
J: TRBJ2-1
size: NA
D: NA
CDR3: CASSPVGAYNEQFF
DNA: TGTGCCAGCAGCCCCGTAGGGGCCTACAATGAGCAGTTCTTC

V: TRBV15
J: TRBJ2-7
size: NA
D: NA
CDR3: CATSRDPLAGGEQYF
DNA: TGTGCCACCAGCAGAGATCCACTAGCAGGGGGCGAGCAGTACTTC

V: TRBV5-4
J: TRBJ1-1
size: NA
D: NA
CDR3: CASSLDSGGNTEAFF
DNA: TGTGCCAGCAGCTTGGATTCCGGGGGTAACACTGAAGCTTTCTTT

V: TRBV4-2
J: TRBJ1-1
size: NA
D: NA
CDR3: CASSQGVGRGTEAFF
DNA: TGTGCCAGCAGCCAAGGCGTGGGCAGGGGCACTGAAGCTTTCTTT

V: TRBV15
J: TRBJ2-1
size: few
D: TRBD2
CDR3: CATSRPSGLYNEQFF
DNA: TGTGCCACCAGCAGACCTAGCGGACTCTACAATGAGCAGTTCTTC

V: TRBV28
J: TRBJ2-1
size: NA
D: NA
CDR3: CASSLAGGLAGLYNEQFF
DNA: TGTGCCAGCAGTTTGGCAGGGGGCCTAGCGGGACTGTACAATGAGCAGTTCTTC

V: TRBV5-6
J: TRBJ1-5
size: NA
D: NA
CDR3: CASSFSGAKQPQHF
DNA: TGTGCCAGCAGCTTTTCAGGGGCGAAACAGCCCCAGCATTTT

V: TRBV28
J: TRBJ2-2
size: NA
D: TRBD2
CDR3: CASTSGGRARELFF
DNA: TGTGCCAGCACCTCGGGCGGGAGGGCCAGGGAGCTGTTTTTT

V: TRBV14
J: TRBJ2-7
size: NA
D: NA
CDR3: CASRSGSSSYEQYF
DNA: TGTGCCAGCAGATCGGGTAGCAGCTCCTACGAGCAGTACTTC

V: TRBV5-1
J: TRBJ1-1
size: NA
D: NA
CDR3: CASSLTGRVNTEAFF
DNA: TGCGCCAGCAGCTTGACCGGGCGGGTGAACACTGAAGCTTTCTTT

V: TRBV28
J: TRBJ1-4
size: once
D: NA
CDR3: CASSQEIGRKLFF
DNA: TGTGCCAGCAGTCAAGAAATCGGGAGAAAACTGTTTTTT

V: TRBV6-1
J: TRBJ1-2
size: NA
D: NA
CDR3: CASSEVATEYGYTF
DNA: TGTGCCAGCAGTGAAGTCGCGACAGAGTATGGCTACACCTTC

V: TRBV19
J: TRBJ2-1
size: NA
D: TRBD1
CDR3: CASSGTDFYNEQFF
DNA: TGTGCCAGCTCCGGGACAGACTTTTACAATGAGCAGTTCTTC

V: TRBV5-4
J: TRBJ2-3
size: NA
D: NA
CDR3: CASSLAASRTPDTQYF
DNA: TGTGCCAGCAGCTTGGCCGCTAGCAGAACCCCAGATACGCAGTATTTT

V: TRBV14
J: TRBJ2-7
size: NA
D: NA
CDR3: CASSLAYEQYF
DNA: TGTGCCAGCAGTCTAGCCTACGAGCAGTACTTC

V: TRBV2
J: TRBJ1-4
size: NA
D: NA
CDR3: CASRTGHYEKLFF
DNA: TGTGCCAGCAGAACAGGGCACTACGAAAAACTGTTTTTT

V: TRBV6-1
J: TRBJ1-5
size: NA
D: NA
CDR3: CATARDRTNNQPQHF
DNA: TGTGCCACAGCCCGTGACAGGACAAACAATCAGCCCCAGCATTTT

V: TRBV29-1
J: TRBJ2-3
size: once
D: NA
CDR3: CSWEGGGARTQYF
DNA: TGCAGCTGGGAGGGAGGGGGGGCACGGACGCAGTATTTT

V: TRBV5-6
J: TRBJ2-7
size: NA
D: TRBD2
CDR3: CASSRRLAASSYEQYF
DNA: TGTGCCAGCAGCCGGCGACTAGCGGCAAGCTCCTACGAGCAGTACTTC

V: TRBV4-1
J: TRBJ2-7
size: NA
D: NA
CDR3: CASSQDSSGSSYEQYF
DNA: TGCGCCAGCAGCCAAGATTCGAGCGGCAGCTCCTACGAGCAGTACTTC